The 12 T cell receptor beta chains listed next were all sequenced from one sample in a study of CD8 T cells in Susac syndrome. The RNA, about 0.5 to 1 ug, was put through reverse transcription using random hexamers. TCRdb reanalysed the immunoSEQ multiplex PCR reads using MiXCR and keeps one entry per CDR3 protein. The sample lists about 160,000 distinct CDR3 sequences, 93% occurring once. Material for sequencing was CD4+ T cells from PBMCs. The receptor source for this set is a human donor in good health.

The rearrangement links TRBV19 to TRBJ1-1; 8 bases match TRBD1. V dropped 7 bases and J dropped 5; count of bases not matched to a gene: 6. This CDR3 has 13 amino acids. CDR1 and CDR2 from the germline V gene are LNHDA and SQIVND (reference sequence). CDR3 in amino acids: CASIRQGLTEAFF. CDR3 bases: TGTGCCAGTATTCGACAGGGGTTGACTGAAGCTTTCTTT.

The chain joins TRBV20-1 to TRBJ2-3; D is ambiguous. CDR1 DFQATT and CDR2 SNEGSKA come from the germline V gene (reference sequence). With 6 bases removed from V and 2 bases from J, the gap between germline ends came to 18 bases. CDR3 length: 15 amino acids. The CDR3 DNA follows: TGCAGTGCCTATCCCGGCGAGCTGCTCACAGATACGCAGTATTTT. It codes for CSAYPGELLTDTQYF.

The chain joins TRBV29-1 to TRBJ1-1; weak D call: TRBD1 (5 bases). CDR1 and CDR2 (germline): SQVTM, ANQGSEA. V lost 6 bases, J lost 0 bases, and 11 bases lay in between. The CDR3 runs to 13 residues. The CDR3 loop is CSVQGIVNTEAFF. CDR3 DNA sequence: TGCAGCGTCCAGGGAATTGTGAACACTGAAGCTTTCTTT.

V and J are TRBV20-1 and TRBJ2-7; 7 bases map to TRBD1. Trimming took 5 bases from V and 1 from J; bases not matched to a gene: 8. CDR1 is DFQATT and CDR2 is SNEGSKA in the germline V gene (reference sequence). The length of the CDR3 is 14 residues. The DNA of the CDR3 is TGCAGTGCTCCGGGACAGTACTCATCCTACGAGCAGTACTTC. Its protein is CSAPGQYSSYEQYF.

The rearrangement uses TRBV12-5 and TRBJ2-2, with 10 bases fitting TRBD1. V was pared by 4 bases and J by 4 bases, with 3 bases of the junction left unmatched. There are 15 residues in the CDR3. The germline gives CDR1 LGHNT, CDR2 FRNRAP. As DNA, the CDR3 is TGTGCTAGTGGTTCCGGGACAGGGGTCACCGGGGAGCTGTTTTTT. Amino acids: CASGSGTGVTGELFF.

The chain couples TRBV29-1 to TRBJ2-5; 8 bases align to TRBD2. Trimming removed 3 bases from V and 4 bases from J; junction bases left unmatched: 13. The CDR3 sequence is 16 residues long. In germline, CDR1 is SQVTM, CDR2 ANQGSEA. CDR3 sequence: CSVDKRGSTLGETQYF. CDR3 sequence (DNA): TGCAGCGTTGATAAGCGGGGGAGTACTTTGGGAGAGACCCAGTACTTC.

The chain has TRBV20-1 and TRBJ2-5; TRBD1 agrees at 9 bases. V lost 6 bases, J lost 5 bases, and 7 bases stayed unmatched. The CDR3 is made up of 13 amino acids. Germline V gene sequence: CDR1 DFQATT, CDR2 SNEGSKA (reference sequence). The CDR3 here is CSAHLQGAETQYF. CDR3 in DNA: TGCAGTGCCCATCTACAGGGGGCGGAGACCCAGTACTTC.

The CDR3 spells CASTASQETQYF. Here the CDR3 DNA reads TGTGCCAGCACGGCTTCACAAGAGACCCAGTACTTC. The chain couples TRBV6-1 to TRBJ2-5; D remains unclear. V lost 7 bases, J lost 2 bases, and 8 bases lay in between. The germline V gene encodes CDR1 MNHNS and CDR2 SASEGT. The CDR3 covers 12 residues.

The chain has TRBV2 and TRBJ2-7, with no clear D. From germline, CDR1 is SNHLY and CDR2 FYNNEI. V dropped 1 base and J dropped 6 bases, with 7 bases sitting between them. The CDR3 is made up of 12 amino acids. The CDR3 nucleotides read TGTGCCAGCAGTGAAGGGGTTTCCGAGCAGTACTTC. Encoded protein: CASSEGVSEQYF.

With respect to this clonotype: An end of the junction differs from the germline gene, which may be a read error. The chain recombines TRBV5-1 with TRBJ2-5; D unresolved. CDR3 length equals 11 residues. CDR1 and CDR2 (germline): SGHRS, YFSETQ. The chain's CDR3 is CASSQQETQYF. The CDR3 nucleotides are TGTGCCAGCAGCCAGCAAGAGACCCAGTACTTC. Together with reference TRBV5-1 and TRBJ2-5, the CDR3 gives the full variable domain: KAGVTQTPRYLIKTRGQQVTLSCSPISGHRSVSWYQQTPGQGLQFLFEYFSETQRNKGNFPGRFSGRQFSNSRSEMNVSTLELGDSALYLCASSQQETQYFGPGTRLLVL.

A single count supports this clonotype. The CDR3 loop is CASSQVRAGGYEQYF. The CDR3 DNA reads TGTGCCAGCAGCCAAGTAAGGGCAGGGGGGTACGAGCAGTACTTC. This sequence joins TRBV3-1 and TRBJ2-7, with D perhaps matching TRBD1 (7 bases). Germline V gene data show CDR1 as LGHDT and CDR2 as YNNKEL (reference sequence). Trimming took 1 base from V and 4 from J, leaving 14 bases between them. This CDR3 is built from 15 residues.

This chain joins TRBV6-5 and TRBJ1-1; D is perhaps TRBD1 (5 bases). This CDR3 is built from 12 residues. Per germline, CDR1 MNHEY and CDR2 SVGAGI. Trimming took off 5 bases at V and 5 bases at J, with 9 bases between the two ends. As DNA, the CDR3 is TGTGCCAGCAGTCCAGCAGGGACTGAAGCTTTCTTT. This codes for CASSPAGTEAFF.